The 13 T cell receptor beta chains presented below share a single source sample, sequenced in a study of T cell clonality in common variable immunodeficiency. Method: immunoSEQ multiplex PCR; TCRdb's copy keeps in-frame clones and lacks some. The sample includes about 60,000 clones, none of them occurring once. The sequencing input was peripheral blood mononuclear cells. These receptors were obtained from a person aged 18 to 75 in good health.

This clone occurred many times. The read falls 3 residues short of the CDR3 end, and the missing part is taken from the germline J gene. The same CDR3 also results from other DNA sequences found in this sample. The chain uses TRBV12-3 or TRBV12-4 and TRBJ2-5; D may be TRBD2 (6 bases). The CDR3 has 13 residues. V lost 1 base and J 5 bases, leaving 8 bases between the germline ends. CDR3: CASSLGGVETQYF. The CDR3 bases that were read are TGTGCCAGCAGTTTAGGGGGGGTGGAGACC.

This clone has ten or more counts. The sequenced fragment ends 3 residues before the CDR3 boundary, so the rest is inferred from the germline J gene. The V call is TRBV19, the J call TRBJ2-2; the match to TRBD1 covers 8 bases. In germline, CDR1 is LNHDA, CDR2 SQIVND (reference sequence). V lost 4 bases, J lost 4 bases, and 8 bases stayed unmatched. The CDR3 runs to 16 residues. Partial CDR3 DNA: TGTGCCAGTAGTAGGCGGACAGGGCTCACCACCGGGGAG. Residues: CASSRRTGLTTGE. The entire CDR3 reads CASSRRTGLTTGELFF.

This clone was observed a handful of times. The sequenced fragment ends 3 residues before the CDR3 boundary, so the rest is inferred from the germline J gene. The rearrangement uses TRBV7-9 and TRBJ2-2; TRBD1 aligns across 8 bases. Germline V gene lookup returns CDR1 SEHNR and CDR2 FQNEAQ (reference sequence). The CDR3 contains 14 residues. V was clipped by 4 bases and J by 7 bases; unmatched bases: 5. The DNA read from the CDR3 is TGTGCCAGCAGCTCCGGACAGGGCGGCGGGGAG. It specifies CASSSGQGGGE. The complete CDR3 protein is CASSSGQGGGELFF.

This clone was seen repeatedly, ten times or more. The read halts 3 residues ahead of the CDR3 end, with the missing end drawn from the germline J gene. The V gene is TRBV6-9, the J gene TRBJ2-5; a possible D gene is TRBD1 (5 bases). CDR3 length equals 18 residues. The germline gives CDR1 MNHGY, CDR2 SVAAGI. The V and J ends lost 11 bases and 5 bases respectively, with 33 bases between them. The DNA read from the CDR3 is TGTGCCCCAGGGAACCGGACGGATTCATTTTGTCCCAGGGAGACC. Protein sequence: CAPGNRTDSFCPRET. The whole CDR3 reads CAPGNRTDSFCPRETQYF.

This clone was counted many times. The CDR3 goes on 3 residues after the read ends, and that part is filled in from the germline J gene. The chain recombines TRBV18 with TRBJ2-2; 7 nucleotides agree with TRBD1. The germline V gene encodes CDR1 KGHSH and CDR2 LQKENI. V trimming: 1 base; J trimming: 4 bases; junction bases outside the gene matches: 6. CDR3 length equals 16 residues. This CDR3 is CASSPQQQGPTGELFF. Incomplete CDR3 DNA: TGTGCCAGCTCACCACAACAACAGGGGCCCACCGGGGAG.

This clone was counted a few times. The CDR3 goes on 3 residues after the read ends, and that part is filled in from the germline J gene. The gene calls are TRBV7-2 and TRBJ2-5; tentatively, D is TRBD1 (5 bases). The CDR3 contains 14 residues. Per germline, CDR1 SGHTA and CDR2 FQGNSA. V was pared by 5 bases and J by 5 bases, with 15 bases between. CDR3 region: CASSPSQDRETQYF. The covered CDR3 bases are TGTGCCAGCAGCCCGTCACAGGACCGCGAGACC.

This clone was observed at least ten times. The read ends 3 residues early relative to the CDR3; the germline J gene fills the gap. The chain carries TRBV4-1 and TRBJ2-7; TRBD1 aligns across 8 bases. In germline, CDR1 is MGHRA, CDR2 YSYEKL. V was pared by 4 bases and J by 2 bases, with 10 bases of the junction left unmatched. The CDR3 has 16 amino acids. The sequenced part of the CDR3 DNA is TGCGCCAGCAGCCCCCCTTTGGGACAGGTACCCTACGAG. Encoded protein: CASSPPLGQVPYE. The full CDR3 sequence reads CASSPPLGQVPYEQYF.

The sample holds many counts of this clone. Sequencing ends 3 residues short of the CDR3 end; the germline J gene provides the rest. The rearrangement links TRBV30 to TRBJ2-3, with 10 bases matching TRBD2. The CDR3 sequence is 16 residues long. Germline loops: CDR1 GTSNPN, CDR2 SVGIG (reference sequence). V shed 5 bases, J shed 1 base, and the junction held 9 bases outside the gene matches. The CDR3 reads CAWGPVLAGGTDTQYF. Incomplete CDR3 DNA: TGTGCCTGGGGCCCGGTTCTAGCGGGAGGCACAGATACG.

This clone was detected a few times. The CDR3 protein is CASSDLTGQETQYF. CDR3 DNA, as far as it was read: TGTGCCAGCAGTGATTTAACAGGCCAAGAGACC. The genes are TRBV2 and TRBJ2-5; perhaps TRBD1 as D (5 bases). The CDR3 end is not reached by the read, which stops 3 residues before it; the germline J gene fills it in. Trimming took off 3 bases at V and 1 base at J, with 9 bases between the two ends. This CDR3 has 14 amino acids. Germline loops: CDR1 SNHLY, CDR2 FYNNEI.

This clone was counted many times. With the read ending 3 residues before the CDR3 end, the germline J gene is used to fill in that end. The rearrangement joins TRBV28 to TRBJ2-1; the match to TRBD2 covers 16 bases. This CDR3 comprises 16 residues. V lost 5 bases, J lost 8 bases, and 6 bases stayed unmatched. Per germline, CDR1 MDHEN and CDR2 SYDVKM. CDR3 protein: CASSAGTSGRVDEQFF. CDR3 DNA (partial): TGTGCCAGCAGTGCCGGGACTAGCGGGAGGGTGGATGAG.

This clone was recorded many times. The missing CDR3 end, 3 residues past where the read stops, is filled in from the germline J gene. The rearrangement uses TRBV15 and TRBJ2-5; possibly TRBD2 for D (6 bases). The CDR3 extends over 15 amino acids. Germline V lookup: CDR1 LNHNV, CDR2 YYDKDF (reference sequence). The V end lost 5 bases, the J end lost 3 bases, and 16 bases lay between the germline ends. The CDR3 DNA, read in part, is TGTGCCACCAGCGGGGGACTCCCGGGAGAAGAGACC. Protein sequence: CATSGGLPGEET. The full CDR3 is CATSGGLPGEETQYF. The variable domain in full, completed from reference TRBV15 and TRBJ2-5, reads DAMVIQNPRYQVTQFGKPVTLSCSQTLNHNVMYWYQQKSSQAPKLLFHYYDKDFNNEADTPDNFQSRRPNTSFCFLDIRSPGLGDTAMYLCATSGGLPGEETQYFGPGTRLLVL.

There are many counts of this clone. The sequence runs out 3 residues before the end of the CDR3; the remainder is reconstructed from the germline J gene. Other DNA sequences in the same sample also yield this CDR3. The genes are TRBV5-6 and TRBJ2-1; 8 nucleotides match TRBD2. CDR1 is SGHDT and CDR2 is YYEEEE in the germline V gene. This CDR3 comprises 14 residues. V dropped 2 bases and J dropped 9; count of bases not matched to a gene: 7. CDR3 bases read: TGTGCCAGCAGCTTCGTCCGCGGGAGGCCTGAG. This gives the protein CASSFVRGRPE. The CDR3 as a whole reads CASSFVRGRPEQFF.

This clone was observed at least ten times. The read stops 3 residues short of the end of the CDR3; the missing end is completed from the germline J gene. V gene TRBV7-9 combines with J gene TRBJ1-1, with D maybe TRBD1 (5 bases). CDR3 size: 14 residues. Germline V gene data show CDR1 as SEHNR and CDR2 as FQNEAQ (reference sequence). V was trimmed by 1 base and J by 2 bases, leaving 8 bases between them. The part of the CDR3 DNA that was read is TGTGCCAGCAGCTTAGGGGGACTAAACACTGAA. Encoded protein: CASSLGGLNTE. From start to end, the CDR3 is CASSLGGLNTEAFF.